The sequence of this T cell receptor (beta chain) was determined in a study of cytomegalovirus exposure and HLA in healthy donors. Study-wide findings and caveats: Later work showed greater clonal expansion in HLA-associated TCR beta chains than in equally common others.

Comment on this clone: Its specificity is unknown.

This CDR3 is built from 15 residues. Per the germline V gene, CDR1 is ENHRY and CDR2 is SYGVKD. The V end was cut by 3 bases, the J end by 6 bases, with 16 bases between. 60 Vbeta and 13 Jbeta primers were used in PCR. Clones were sequenced by immunoSEQ multiplex PCR, and TCRdb holds only the in-frame ones, with some missing. The sample has about 140,000 clones. Donors sampled were nominally healthy, though unrecorded immune exposures were likely. The V call is TRBV10-3, the J call TRBJ2-3; D may be TRBD1 (6 bases). Material for sequencing was PBMCs. The origin of this receptor is a man between 40 and 49 years old in good health and CMV-seronegative. The CDR3 loop reads CAISDWGQVPDTQYF. The CDR3 DNA sequence: TGTGCCATCAGTGATTGGGGGCAGGTCCCCGATACGCAGTATTTT.